One and the same sample provided the 20 T cell receptor beta chains below, sequenced in a study of shared clonotypes between healthy human individuals. Only in-frame clones appear in the TCRdb table, and some are missing; sequencing was by immunoSEQ multiplex PCR. The data hold around 1.4 million clones, with 98% observed a single time. Sequencing was performed on naive CD4+ T cells sorted from blood. This sample's subset: CD45RA+ positively selected. The receptors shown here come from a man aged 25-45 years in good health.

Of note for this clone: The same CDR3 also results from other DNA sequences found in this sample. The chain combines TRBV27 with TRBJ1-1; D call uncertain. Per germline, CDR1 MNHEY and CDR2 SMNVEV (reference sequence). This CDR3 region has 14 residues. V dropped 2 bases and J dropped 0 bases, with 7 bases sitting between them. The CDR3 nucleotides read TGTGCCAGCAGTTTAAGGGCCATGAACACTGAAGCTTTCTTT. It codes for CASSLRAMNTEAFF.

The V call is TRBV9, the J call TRBJ2-1; TRBD2 matches 14 bases. The CDR3 has 20 residues. V trimming: 3 bases; J trimming: 4 bases; junction bases outside the gene matches: 15. CDR1 is SGDLS and CDR2 is YYNGEE in the germline V gene. The CDR3 DNA follows: TGTGCCAGCAGCGAGGACTGGGGCCCGGGACTAGCGGGAGTATACAATGAGCAGTTCTTC. Translated: CASSEDWGPGLAGVYNEQFF.

The chain combines TRBV6-1 with TRBJ2-2; D tentatively reads TRBD1 or TRBD2 (6 bases each). In germline, CDR1 is MNHNS, CDR2 SASEGT. CDR3 length equals 15 residues. The V gene lost 2 bases and the J gene lost 4 bases, with 11 bases spanning the gap. CDR3 in amino acids: CASSELGGSTGELFF. Here the CDR3 DNA reads TGTGCCAGCAGTGAATTAGGGGGGAGCACCGGGGAGCTGTTTTTT.

V is TRBV11-2 and J is TRBJ1-2; possible D gene TRBD1, 5 bases. Between the trimmed V and J ends, which lost 4 bases and 4 bases, there was a span of 13 bases. The CDR3 runs to 14 residues. The germline gives CDR1 SGHAT, CDR2 FQNNGV. The CDR3, as DNA: TGTGCCAGCAGCTCGCCGAGAGGGGCCTATGGCTACACCTTC. Translated: CASSSPRGAYGYTF.

This chain joins TRBV5-4 and TRBJ2-5; D is unclear. The V end lost 3 bases, the J end lost 0 bases, and 6 bases lay between the germline ends. The CDR3 is 13 amino acids. Germline CDR1 SGHNT, CDR2 YYREEE (reference sequence). The CDR3 is CASSSKNQETQYF. In DNA form, the CDR3 reads TGTGCCAGCAGCTCCAAAAACCAAGAGACCCAGTACTTC.

V and J are TRBV7-3 and TRBJ2-1, with TRBD2 as a possible D gene (5 bases). Germline V gene lookup returns CDR1 SGHTA and CDR2 FQGTGA. V was shortened by 3 bases and J by 3 bases, with 12 bases between the two germline ends. The CDR3 spans 15 residues. In DNA, the CDR3 is TGTGCCAGCAGCTTGAGCGGTACCCGCTACAATGAGCAGTTCTTC. This sequence encodes CASSLSGTRYNEQFF.

As to this clone: Other DNA sequences of this sample code for an identical CDR3. This chain connects TRBV2 to TRBJ2-5; D call uncertain. V lost 6 bases and J 5 bases, leaving 4 bases between the germline ends. CDR3 size: 10 residues. Germline V gives CDR1 SNHLY, CDR2 FYNNEI. The CDR3 loop reads CASREETQYF. The CDR3 DNA follows: TGTGCCAGCAGAGAGGAGACCCAGTACTTC.

The chain uses TRBV19 and TRBJ2-7; 12 positions match TRBD2. From germline, CDR1 is LNHDA and CDR2 SQIVND (reference sequence). V shed 6 bases, J shed 6 bases, and the junction held 15 bases outside the gene matches. The CDR3 is 17 amino acids. The CDR3, as DNA: TGTGCCAGTAGCCATGCTGCTAGCGGGAGGGCTCCGGCCGAGCAGTACTTC. Translated, it gives CASSHAASGRAPAEQYF. Full variable domain (missing parts from reference TRBV19 and TRBJ2-7): DGGITQSPKYLFRKEGQNVTLSCEQNLNHDAMYWYRQDPGQGLRLIYYSQIVNDFQKGDIAEGYSVSREKKESFPLTVTSAQKNPTAFYLCASSHAASGRAPAEQYFGPGTRLTVT.

This clone was picked up one time. V usage is TRBV28 and J usage is TRBJ2-7; D is unresolved. The germline CDR1 and CDR2 sequences are MDHEN and SYDVKM. The CDR3 extends over 14 amino acids. The V end lost 3 bases, the J end lost 0 bases, and 9 bases lay between the germline ends. This chain's CDR3 is CASSFHRSSYEQYF. The DNA for the CDR3 is TGTGCCAGCAGTTTTCACAGAAGCTCCTACGAGCAGTACTTC.

The chain recombines TRBV30 with TRBJ1-1; D unclear. Between the trimmed V and J ends, which lost 2 bases and 5 bases, there was a span of 15 bases. CDR1 is GTSNPN and CDR2 is SVGIG in the germline V gene (reference sequence). This CDR3 region has 14 residues. Here the CDR3 reads CAWSSSTWETEAFF. The CDR3 bases are TGTGCCTGGAGTTCCTCAACCTGGGAGACTGAAGCTTTCTTT.

This chain uses TRBV5-1 with TRBJ2-5; 9 positions match TRBD2. The CDR3 sequence is 16 residues long. Germline V CDR1 and CDR2: SGHRS, YFSETQ. J was trimmed by 4 bases and V by 0 bases; bases with no gene match: 7. Here the CDR3 DNA reads TGCGCCAGCAGCTTGGCATGGACTAGCGATGGAGAGACCCAGTACTTC. Its translation is CASSLAWTSDGETQYF.

The DNA for the CDR3 is TGCGCCAGCAGCCCACCTAGTTCGAACACCGGGGAGCTGTTTTTT. Translated: CASSPPSSNTGELFF. The chain has TRBV5-1 and TRBJ2-2; no firm D call. Per germline, CDR1 SGHRS and CDR2 YFSETQ. This CDR3 is built from 15 residues. V lost 4 bases, J lost 0 bases, and 10 bases lay in between. Together with reference TRBV5-1 and TRBJ2-2, the CDR3 gives the full variable domain: KAGVTQTPRYLIKTRGQQVTLSCSPISGHRSVSWYQQTPGQGLQFLFEYFSETQRNKGNFPGRFSGRQFSNSRSEMNVSTLELGDSALYLCASSPPSSNTGELFFGEGSRLTVL.

The sample holds one count of this clone. The V and J genes are TRBV6-5 and TRBJ2-7; 8 nucleotides match TRBD2. The CDR3 is 15 residues long. J was trimmed by 0 bases and V by 7 bases; bases with no gene match: 8. Germline V gene lookup returns CDR1 MNHEY and CDR2 SVGAGI. The DNA of the CDR3 is TGTGCCAGCAAAATAGGAGCGGGAGCCTCCTACGAGCAGTACTTC. The encoded protein is CASKIGAGASYEQYF.

The CDR3 nucleotides are TGTGCCAGCAGCCTTTATAGGGGGACTATCGCCTCTGGAAACACCATATATTTT. Its protein product is CASSLYRGTIASGNTIYF. J is TRBJ1-3 and V is TRBV11-2, with D perhaps matching TRBD1 (6 bases). CDR1 and CDR2 (germline): SGHAT, FQNNGV. V lost 5 bases and J lost 0, with 20 bases in between. This CDR3 region has 18 residues.

This clone was detected only once. The chain uses TRBV2 and TRBJ2-7, with TRBD2 matching 7 bases. Germline V gene data show CDR1 as SNHLY and CDR2 as FYNNEI. The CDR3 contains 16 residues. V was pared by 5 bases and J by 3 bases, with 13 bases of the junction left unmatched. CDR3 DNA sequence: TGTGCCAGCAGTCTAGACTTCCTAGCGGAGATCTACGAGCAGTACTTC. Residues: CASSLDFLAEIYEQYF.

The chain couples TRBV2 to TRBJ2-3; 9 bases map to TRBD2. Per the germline V gene, CDR1 is SNHLY and CDR2 is FYNNEI. Trimming cost V 1 base and J 8 bases; bases outside gene matches: 1. The CDR3 length is 13 residues. The CDR3 sequence is CASSEGAGGTQYF. For the CDR3, the DNA is TGTGCCAGCAGTGAAGGAGCGGGAGGTACGCAGTATTTT.

The rearrangement joins TRBV7-9 to TRBJ1-4; 10 nucleotides align to TRBD1. Germline loops: CDR1 SEHNR, CDR2 FQNEAQ (reference sequence). The ends lost 4 bases at V and 5 bases at J; junction bases unmatched: 4. This CDR3 is 15 amino acids long. CDR3 nucleotides: TGTGCCAGCAGCTCACCGGGACAGGGGAATGAAAAACTGTTTTTT. Translated: CASSSPGQGNEKLFF.

The V and J genes are TRBV28 and TRBJ1-1; 10 bases are a match to TRBD1. From germline, CDR1 is MDHEN and CDR2 SYDVKM. V trimming: 2 bases; J trimming: 11 bases; junction bases outside the gene matches: 5. CDR3 size: 13 residues. The CDR3 loop reads CASSLEGQGRAFF. Written as DNA, the CDR3 is TGTGCCAGCAGTTTAGAGGGACAGGGGAGGGCTTTCTTT. Filled out from reference TRBV28 and TRBJ1-1, the complete variable domain reads DVKVTQSSRYLVKRTGEKVFLECVQDMDHENMFWYRQDPGLGLRLIYFSYDVKMKEKGDIPEGYSVSREKKERFSLILESASTNQTSMYLCASSLEGQGRAFFGQGTRLTVV.

The gene calls are TRBV18 and TRBJ2-5; maybe TRBD2 (7 bases). Germline values: CDR1 KGHSH, CDR2 LQKENI. The V gene lost 1 base and the J gene lost 3 bases, with 15 bases spanning the gap. The CDR3 totals 16 residues. CDR3 region: CASSPRKRDIEETQYF. The CDR3 DNA reads as TGTGCCAGCTCACCACGAAAGCGGGACATAGAAGAGACCCAGTACTTC.

CDR3 loop: CASNQEQGPYGTGELFF. DNA for the CDR3: TGTGCCAGCAACCAAGAACAGGGGCCTTACGGAACCGGGGAGCTGTTTTTT. This chain joins TRBV28 and TRBJ2-2; 7 nucleotides align to TRBD1. Germline V gives CDR1 MDHEN, CDR2 SYDVKM. The CDR3 has 17 amino acids. V trimming: 7 bases; J trimming: 5 bases; junction bases outside the gene matches: 16.